These T cell receptor beta chains were read from a single sample in a study of blood T cell repertoires in COVID-19. Sequenced by immunoSEQ multiplex PCR; TCRdb stores in-frame clones only, minus some. The sample consists of about 270,000 clones, 86% of them appearing once. Source material: PBMCs or T cells enriched from blood (not recorded which). The receptors stem from a woman younger than 30 who had recovered from COVID-19. The CDR3 runs from the conserved cysteine through the conserved F or W. Each record gives: V gene, J gene, D gene, clone size, CDR3 DNA, CDR3 protein. D genes are given only for firm matches. Part of the rows lack a size; the others show once, few, many or a class for expanded clones.

v_gene: TRBV19; j_gene: TRBJ1-1; d_gene: -; abundance: -; CDR3nt: TGTGCCAGTAGAACACGGAACACTGAAGCTTTCTTT; CDR3aa: CASRTRNTEAFF
v_gene: TRBV7-3; j_gene: TRBJ2-5; d_gene: TRBD2; abundance: -; CDR3nt: TGTGCCAGCAGCTTAGGGACTAGCCCCGAGACCCAGTACTTC; CDR3aa: CASSLGTSPETQYF
v_gene: TRBV9; j_gene: TRBJ1-1; d_gene: -; abundance: -; CDR3nt: TGTGCCAGCAGCGTCAGGATGGAGGACACTGAAGCTTTCTTT; CDR3aa: CASSVRMEDTEAFF
v_gene: TRBV11-2; j_gene: TRBJ1-2; d_gene: -; abundance: -; CDR3nt: TGTGCCAGCAGCTTATCGGAGGGGACTTTCTATGGCTACACCTTC; CDR3aa: CASSLSEGTFYGYTF
v_gene: TRBV19; j_gene: TRBJ1-5; d_gene: -; abundance: -; CDR3nt: TGTGCCAGTAGCAACGGACAGTTTCAGCCCCAGCATTTT; CDR3aa: CASSNGQFQPQHF
v_gene: TRBV5-4; j_gene: TRBJ2-3; d_gene: -; abundance: -; CDR3nt: TGTGCCAGCAGCTTGGCCGGTAGCACAGATACGCAGTATTTT; CDR3aa: CASSLAGSTDTQYF
v_gene: TRBV7-9; j_gene: TRBJ1-4; d_gene: -; abundance: -; CDR3nt: TGTGCCAGCAGCTTAACGGCCTCATCGGGACTGTTTTTT; CDR3aa: CASSLTASSGLFF
v_gene: TRBV30; j_gene: TRBJ1-4; d_gene: -; abundance: few; CDR3nt: TGTGCCTGGTCAAAAGCGGAAAAACTGTTTTTT; CDR3aa: CAWSKAEKLFF
v_gene: TRBV7-6; j_gene: TRBJ2-1; d_gene: TRBD2; abundance: -; CDR3nt: TGTGCCAGCAGCGCCCGGACAGCGGGACTAGCGGGAGTAGCCCTCCAGTTCTTC; CDR3aa: CASSARTAGLAGVALQFF
v_gene: TRBV5-1; j_gene: TRBJ1-1; d_gene: -; abundance: -; CDR3nt: TGCGCCAGCAGCTTGACGCCAGTGAACACTGAAGCTTTCTTT; CDR3aa: CASSLTPVNTEAFF
v_gene: TRBV30; j_gene: TRBJ1-6; d_gene: -; abundance: -; CDR3nt: TGTGCCTGGGAGAGCTCCTATAATTCACCCCTCCACTTT; CDR3aa: CAWESSYNSPLHF
v_gene: TRBV30; j_gene: TRBJ2-7; d_gene: TRBD1; abundance: -; CDR3nt: TGTGCCTGGAGTGTAGCAGGGGGCTACGAGCAGTACTTC; CDR3aa: CAWSVAGGYEQYF
v_gene: TRBV28; j_gene: TRBJ1-2; d_gene: -; abundance: -; CDR3nt: TGTGCCAGCCTGCGGAATGACTATGGCTACACCTTC; CDR3aa: CASLRNDYGYTF
v_gene: TRBV4-3; j_gene: TRBJ1-2; d_gene: -; abundance: -; CDR3nt: TGCGCCAGCAGCCAAGATAGGGGGACTAGGTTGGATGGCTACACCTTC; CDR3aa: CASSQDRGTRLDGYTF
v_gene: TRBV4-2; j_gene: TRBJ2-1; d_gene: -; abundance: -; CDR3nt: TGTGCCAGCAGCCAACTCGGGAGTTTTGAGCAGTTCTTC; CDR3aa: CASSQLGSFEQFF
v_gene: TRBV5-6; j_gene: TRBJ2-2; d_gene: TRBD1; abundance: -; CDR3nt: TGTGCCAGCAGCTCTACAGGGGGCAACACCGGGGAGCTGTTTTTT; CDR3aa: CASSSTGGNTGELFF
v_gene: TRBV4-1; j_gene: TRBJ2-7; d_gene: TRBD2; abundance: few; CDR3nt: TGCGCCAGCAGCCAAGGCCCGGGACTAGCGGGTTACGAGCAGTACTTC; CDR3aa: CASSQGPGLAGYEQYF
v_gene: TRBV11-2; j_gene: TRBJ1-4; d_gene: -; abundance: -; CDR3nt: TGTGCCAGCAGCATTAACCCAGCGAGTATAGGTGAAAAACTGTTTTTT; CDR3aa: CASSINPASIGEKLFF
v_gene: TRBV19; j_gene: TRBJ2-5; d_gene: -; abundance: -; CDR3nt: TGTGCCAGTAGTACAGGGTGGGGCGAGACCCAGTACTTC; CDR3aa: CASSTGWGETQYF
v_gene: TRBV7-9; j_gene: TRBJ2-1; d_gene: -; abundance: -; CDR3nt: TGTGCCAGCAGCTTAGAAACGATAGCGAACAATGAGCAGTTCTTC; CDR3aa: CASSLETIANNEQFF
v_gene: TRBV4-3; j_gene: TRBJ2-1; d_gene: TRBD2; abundance: -; CDR3nt: TGCGCCAGCAGCCAAGATCGGGGGGGCCTCTACAATGAGCAGTTCTTC; CDR3aa: CASSQDRGGLYNEQFF
v_gene: TRBV11-3; j_gene: TRBJ1-1; d_gene: -; abundance: -; CDR3nt: TGTGCCAGCAGCCTTTTCCGGGGGATTCTGAACACTGAAGCTTTCTTT; CDR3aa: CASSLFRGILNTEAFF
v_gene: TRBV7-9; j_gene: TRBJ1-2; d_gene: -; abundance: -; CDR3nt: TGTGCCAGCAGCTCTGCAAAGGGGTTTGACACTGGCGGCTACACCTTC; CDR3aa: CASSSAKGFDTGGYTF
v_gene: TRBV13; j_gene: TRBJ2-5; d_gene: TRBD2; abundance: -; CDR3nt: TGTGCCAGCAGCGAAGCCCGACTAGCGGGAAAAGAGACCCAGTACTTC; CDR3aa: CASSEARLAGKETQYF
v_gene: TRBV5-8; j_gene: TRBJ2-7; d_gene: TRBD2; abundance: -; CDR3nt: TGTGCAGCCAGGGGACGGGGGGGCTACGAGCAGTACTTC; CDR3aa: CAARGRGGYEQYF
v_gene: TRBV6-5; j_gene: TRBJ2-7; d_gene: -; abundance: -; CDR3nt: TGTGCCAGCACTCGCGGCGCTACCTACGAGCAGTACTTC; CDR3aa: CASTRGATYEQYF